This note documents a single TCR beta chain sequence. The sample originates from a study of shared clonotypes between healthy human individuals. Only in-frame clones appear in the TCRdb table, and some are missing; sequencing was by immunoSEQ multiplex PCR. The profile shows 1.6 million or so clones, over 95% of them singletons. The germline gives CDR1 SNHLY, CDR2 FYNNEI. CDR3 length equals 15 residues. Trimming left V 5 bases short and J 2 bases short, with 13 bases between. The chain couples TRBV2 to TRBJ2-4; no firm D call. The sequencing input was naive CD4+ T cells sorted from blood. The subset is: CD45RA+ positively selected. This TCR derives from a young man in good health. The CDR3 DNA is TGTGCCAGCAGTTCCCTATTCGGTTCCAAAAACATTCAGTACTTC. Translated: CASSSLFGSKNIQYF.